This T cell receptor (beta chain) was sequenced in a study of blood T cell repertoires in COVID-19 (dated by TCRdb to the early 2020s). Study-level background: Collaborator samples came from the United States, Italy and Spain and covered acute and convalescent phases of COVID-19. The prospective study material was composed of cDNA or gDNA derived from T cells, B-cell-depleted T cells, or PBMCs. Subjects who had been exposed to COVID-19, were actively infected with it, or had recovered from it provided the deeply sampled blood TCRbeta repertoires that made up the dataset. The repertoires were released in a freely available public database meant as a resource for research on the immune response to SARS-CoV-2. Samples were obtained from the ongoing ImmuneRACE study (first 160 participants) and from over 1,000 subjects provided by 6 global collaborators. The sample metadata nearly always contained a de-identified subject ID, COVID-19 status, age in years and sex. Where available, HLA class I and class II types were obtained from metadata supplied by the sample provider rather than from assay-based typing.

Participants in the prospective study were enrolled through a virtual design, were aged roughly 18 to 100 years, and lived in under 25 United States geographic areas. In the prospective study, participants were assigned to cohorts based on the clinical history participants reported in a screening survey and a study questionnaire. For ImmuneRACE Cohort 3, a participant was defined as recovered based on two consecutive negative NP/OP PCR tests, clearance by a healthcare professional, or resolution of symptoms. Each participant in the prospective study had whole blood, serum and a nasopharyngeal or oropharyngeal swab collected by mobile phlebotomists. Additional blood draws and questionnaires over an approximately 2-month period could optionally be provided by prospective study participants. Blood samples from the prospective study were shipped frozen or at room temperature prior to DNA extraction.

A word on this clone: Its antigen is still unknown. Base quality data are lacking; no much larger clone is found one base away.

What the authors observed across the whole study: The quantity of clinical and demographic metadata differed by source and by participant and was supplied without curation.

CDR1 and CDR2, per the germline V gene, are MNHEY and SVGAGI. The trim is 3 bases for V and 0 bases for J, with a gap of 9 bases between the germline ends. There are 14 amino acids in the CDR3, from cysteine to phenylalanine inclusive. Only CDR3 DNA is held: 42 bases, read in frame from base 1. The immunoSEQ Assay, a bias-controlled multiplex PCR, was used to amplify TCRbeta CDR3 regions from genomic DNA. The authors processed their data as follows. The number of nucleated cells in each sample was estimated by amplification of reference gene primers within the assay. To quantify the absolute abundance of each unique TCRbeta CDR3 rearrangement, sequence reads were collapsed and filtered. For each sample, productive Simpson clonality was calculated by taking the square root of Simpson's diversity index across productive rearrangements. As stored in TCRdb, this immuneACCESS dataset retains in-frame rearrangements with V and J assigned. A fraction of the clones does not appear; measured against another copy, unresolved V genes explain less than half of the discrepancy, and the remainder lacks a known reason. V, J and clone size are those of that table, while D and trimming were read from the DNA. The sample yields 170,000 or so clones; roughly 87% were counted once. The top ten constitute 7% to 7.5% of the sample.

This receptor was taken from a woman aged 50 to 65 who had recovered from COVID-19. The sequence links TRBV6-5 to TRBJ2-7; confidence is insufficient to name the D gene. The sample taken for sequencing was PBMCs or T cells enriched from blood (not recorded which). CDR3 region: CASSYNRGSYEQYF. The base sequence is TGTGCCAGCAGTTATAACCGCGGCTCCTACGAGCAGTACTTC.